The next 10 T cell receptor beta chains were all read from a single sample in a study of T cell repertoires in cytomegalovirus infection. These receptors' targets are unknown. TCRdb recomputed calls from the reads with MiXCR, one row per CDR3 protein. In the table there are about 130,000 distinct CDR3 sequences, over 25% of which are singletons. Sequenced material: CD8+ T cells from cultured PBMCs, taken from culture after CMV antigen stimulation. These receptors were obtained from a human donor in good health (CMV status not recorded). Some clones in this sample may be carry-over from other donors' samples.

With regard to this clonotype: Germline is not matched at one junction end, which may reflect a read error. The J gene is TRBJ1-5, the V gene TRBV4-1; D gene unclear. Germline values: CDR1 MGHRA, CDR2 YSYEKL. CDR3 size: 16 residues. The CDR3 DNA reads TGTGCCAGCAGCCAGGACTCATTCGTTAGCAATCAGCCCCAGCATTTT. Translated, it gives CASSQDSFVSNQPQHF.

There are a few counts of this clonotype. The V and J genes are TRBV9 and TRBJ2-1; the D gene is possibly TRBD2 (6 bases). With 0 bases removed from V and 1 base from J, the gap between germline ends came to 8 bases. The germline gives CDR1 SGDLS, CDR2 YYNGEE. The CDR3 is 15 amino acids. This CDR3 is CASSVAGVSYNEQFF. The CDR3 DNA follows: TGTGCCAGCAGCGTAGCGGGGGTTTCCTACAATGAGCAGTTCTTC. The complete variable domain, with remaining parts taken from reference TRBV9 and TRBJ2-1, reads DSGVTQTPKHLITATGQRVTLRCSPRSGDLSVYWYQQSLDQGLQFLIQYYNGEERAKGNILERFSAQQFPDLHSELNLSSLELGDSALYFCASSVAGVSYNEQFFGPGTRLTVL.

Many counts were recorded for this clonotype. The chain is built from TRBV4-1 and TRBJ2-1; D call uncertain. Trimming cost V 2 bases and J 8 bases, with 22 bases left between them. The CDR3 has 17 residues. CDR1 and CDR2 (germline): MGHRA, YSYEKL. For the CDR3, the DNA is TGCGCCAGCAGCCAATATCCCTGGAGTTGGCGCTATGATGAGCAGTTCTTC. Encoded protein: CASSQYPWSWRYDEQFF.

The chain uses TRBV5-6 and TRBJ1-3; TRBD1 aligns across 7 bases. The CDR3 is 14 residues long. Losses at the gene ends were 7 bases for V and 2 bases for J; bases not matched to a gene: 6. The V gene's germline CDR1 is SGHDT and CDR2 YYEEEE. The CDR3 loop is CASGQRGPGNTIYF. CDR3 sequence (DNA): TGTGCCAGCGGTCAGAGGGGGCCTGGAAACACCATATATTTT. The full variable domain, its missing parts supplied by reference TRBV5-6 and TRBJ1-3, is DAGVTQSPTHLIKTRGQQVTLRCSPKSGHDTVSWYQQALGQGPQFIFQYYEEEERQRGNFPDRFSGHQFPNYSSELNVNALLLGDSALYLCASGQRGPGNTIYFGEGSWLTVV.

This clonotype was found a few times. J is TRBJ1-1 and V is TRBV5-6; no clear D gene. Per the germline V gene, CDR1 is SGHDT and CDR2 is YYEEEE. This CDR3 is built from 13 residues. The germline V and J ends were trimmed by 4 bases and 0 bases, with 7 bases remaining between them. The DNA of the CDR3 is TGTGCCAGCAGCCTGACAATGAACACTGAAGCTTTCTTT. Its translation is CASSLTMNTEAFF.

The sample holds a few counts of this clonotype. The chain links TRBV7-2 to TRBJ1-2, with a tentative D call TRBD1 (6 bases). Germline CDR1 is SGHTA and CDR2 is FQGNSA. The V and J ends lost 0 bases and 4 bases respectively, with 12 bases between them. CDR3 length: 15 amino acids. The CDR3 DNA follows: TGTGCCAGCAGCTTAGCCGCAGGGGAGGTCTATGGCTACACCTTC. Protein product: CASSLAAGEVYGYTF. Full variable domain (remainder filled in from reference TRBV7-2 and TRBJ1-2): GAGVSQSPSNKVTEKGKDVELRCDPISGHTALYWYRQSLGQGLEFLIYFQGNSAPDKSGLPSDRFSAERTGGSVSTLTIQRTQQEDSAVYLCASSLAAGEVYGYTFGSGTRLTVV.

CDR3 coding DNA: TGTGCCAGCTCACCGGTGTTGACAGGGATGACTGAGGACTATGGCTACACCTTC. Translating it yields CASSPVLTGMTEDYGYTF. J is TRBJ1-2 and V is TRBV18, with TRBD1 matching over 7 bases. Germline loops: CDR1 KGHSH, CDR2 LQKENI. The CDR3 has 18 amino acids. The trim removed 3 bases at V and 3 bases at J, leaving 16 bases unmatched.

For this clonotype: The junction does not match germline at one end; this may be a read error. The V and J genes are TRBV4-1 and TRBJ2-1; D is unresolved. The CDR3 runs to 15 residues. The germline gives CDR1 MGHRA, CDR2 YSYEKL. The CDR3 here is CASSQLRYLYNEQFF. The CDR3 DNA sequence: TGTGCCAGCAGCCAGTTACGTTATCTGTACAATGAGCAGTTCTTC.

Details on this clonotype: At one end the junction does not follow the germline gene, possibly because of a read error. The rearrangement joins TRBV5-3 to TRBJ1-6; TRBD1 matches at 9 bases. TRBV5-3 is designated an ORF whose function remains uncertain. The length of the CDR3 is 16 residues. The CDR3 nucleotides are TGTGCCAGCAGCTTATTCCCCGGGACAGGGAATTCACCCCTCCACTTT. Protein: CASSLFPGTGNSPLHF.

This clonotype was seen only a few times. The chain combines TRBV7-2 with TRBJ2-2, with a possible D match to TRBD1 (7 bases). Trimming stripped 7 bases from V and 6 bases from J, with 18 bases between. The CDR3 totals 15 residues. The germline CDR1 and CDR2 sequences are SGHTA and FQGNSA. CDR3 protein: CASKREGAGSGELFF. CDR3 nucleotide sequence: TGTGCCAGCAAGCGCGAGGGGGCGGGATCCGGGGAGCTGTTTTTT.